What follows describes a single T cell receptor beta chain. Its antigen remains unidentified. These data belong to a study of T cell responses to AZD1222 COVID-19 vaccine. Study conclusions and caveats: Receipt of two AZD1222 doses was followed by a rise in Spike-specific TCR breadth and depth.

CDR3 length: 11 residues. Germline loops: CDR1 SNHLY, CDR2 FYNNEI. The V end was cut by 0 bases, the J end by 10 bases, with 6 bases between. Sequencing was performed with immunoSEQ multiplex PCR; in TCRdb, only in-frame clones are kept and a portion is missing. The sample carries under 300,000 clones, about 92% recorded once. The sequence came from an adult in good health. The starting material was peripheral blood, obtained on day 0 of AZD1222 vaccination. The genes are TRBV2 and TRBJ1-1; D unresolved. The CDR3: CASSEAQRAFF. As DNA, the CDR3 is TGTGCCAGCAGTGAAGCGCAGAGAGCTTTCTTT.